This T cell receptor (beta chain) was retrieved from a study of beta chain features in type 1 diabetes. General observations from the study: Within each of all four CD4+ subsets, Type 1 diabetes patients had TCRB CDR3s that were moderately but significantly shorter.

Averaging around 110 mL, one heparinised blood draw came from each individual donor. The authors obtained over 98% purity in all sorted populations. Trimming at V came to 6 bases and at J to 9 bases, leaving 9 bases not matched to a gene. CDR1 and CDR2 from the germline V gene are MNHNY and SVGAGI (reference sequence). CDR3 length: 15 residues. A note on this clone: Its antigen is as yet unknown.

Expressed TCRB transcripts got sequenced, as all isolated RNA was reverse transcribed. TCRdb's table, derived via immunoSEQ multiplex PCR, lists solely in-frame clones and lacks some. This sample has 300,000 to 350,000 clones; approximately 10% occur once, and the top ten carry around 1%. The rearrangement links TRBV6-6 to TRBJ1-6; 9 positions match TRBD1. This clonotype originated in a man aged 25 to 40 with type 1 diabetes. The sample was central memory CD4+ T cells from blood. The CDR3 nucleotides read TGTGCCAGCAGCCGGACAGGGGAAGTTTCTTCACCCCTCCACTTT. Residues: CASSRTGEVSSPLHF.